Following are 11 T cell receptor beta chains from one sample sequenced in a study of HIV-infected patients and healthy controls (dated by TCRdb to the mid-2010s). Library construction relied on 5' RACE. TCRdb names Illumina MiSeq as the instrument used. 450 to 500 ng RNA was reverse transcribed with SuperScript III using primers against the alpha and beta constant regions. Separate libraries for the alpha and beta chains were generated through chain-specific third strand synthesis that incorporated multiplexing indices. In TCRdb, the public reads were trimmed at Q25 with fastp and aligned with MiXCR, with productive beta chains retained. Rows are unified per CDR3 protein, each entry keeping the most common DNA and genes. A total of approximately 3,800 distinct CDR3 sequences appear in this sample, less than 8.5% of them only once. The ten largest clones represent roughly 15% of the sample. The study collected follow-up blood from HIV-infected patients roughly three months, about 14 weeks, after antiretroviral therapy began. Whole blood was used without cell fractionation, so the repertoire reflected all unsorted peripheral T cells.

The sequences come from blood, collected during antiretroviral therapy. These receptors all come from an adult with HIV infection.

This clonotype is medium-sized (0.01 to 0.1%) in the sample. The V call is TRBV19, the J call TRBJ1-3; D gene uncertain. V shed 7 bases and J shed 0 bases, with 4 bases lying between them. The CDR3 has 12 residues. In germline, CDR1 is LNHDA, CDR2 SQIVND (reference sequence). The CDR3 spells CASTFSGNTIYF. CDR3 nucleotides: TGTGCCAGTACCTTCTCTGGAAACACCATATATTTT.

This clonotype rates as medium-sized (0.01 to 0.1%). The chain uses TRBV15 and TRBJ1-4; D ambiguous. The CDR3 consists of 13 residues. The V and J ends lost 7 bases and 8 bases respectively, with 14 bases between them. In germline, CDR1 is LNHNV, CDR2 YYDKDF (reference sequence). Here the CDR3 DNA reads TGTGCCACCAAACCAGGACTTCGGGAAAAACTGTTTTTT. Translating it yields CATKPGLREKLFF.

This clonotype was counted at least ten times. The chain links TRBV28 to TRBJ1-1; perhaps TRBD1 as D (6 bases). From germline, CDR1 is MDHEN and CDR2 SYDVKM. CDR3 length: 12 residues. Trimming left V 6 bases short and J 1 base short, with 6 bases between. The CDR3 nucleotides are TGTGCCAGCAGCAGGGGGAACACTGAAGCTTTCTTT. This sequence encodes CASSRGNTEAFF.

The table lists this clonotype with many counts. This sequence joins TRBV7-8 and TRBJ1-5, with 7 bases lining up with TRBD1. J lost 1 base, V lost 5 bases, and 23 bases had no gene match. The CDR3 spans 21 residues. The germline V gene has CDR1 SGHVS and CDR2 FQNEAQ. The CDR3 nucleotides are TGTGCCAGCAGCCTTGACCTTCAGGGGACAGTGTTAAGTAGCAGCAATCAGCCCCAGCATTTT. As protein: CASSLDLQGTVLSSSNQPQHF.

The J gene is TRBJ2-1, the V gene TRBV7-3; 8 bases match TRBD2. The CDR3 sequence is 16 residues long. Germline CDR1 is SGHTA and CDR2 is FQGTGA. V was clipped by 1 base and J by 13 bases; unmatched bases: 15. The DNA for the CDR3 is TGTGCCAGCAGCTTAAACCCGGGGGGGAGGGGAGATGTACAGTTCTTC. It encodes CASSLNPGGRGDVQFF. The complete variable domain, with remaining parts taken from reference TRBV7-3 and TRBJ2-1, reads GAGVSQTPSNKVTEKGKYVELRCDPISGHTALYWYRQSLGQGPEFLIYFQGTGAADDSGLPNDRFFAVRPEGSVSTLKIQRTERGDSAVYLCASSLNPGGRGDVQFFGPGTRLTVL.

This clonotype was observed a handful of times. This chain connects TRBV6-5 to TRBJ2-3; weak D call: TRBD1 (5 bases). The CDR3 sequence is 13 residues long. Trimming took 6 bases from V and 1 from J, leaving 8 bases between them. The V gene's germline CDR1 is MNHEY and CDR2 SVGAGI. The CDR3 DNA is TGTGCCAGCAGAGGACATGGCACAGATACGCAGTATTTT. Protein sequence: CASRGHGTDTQYF.

This clonotype is termed medium-sized. This chain links TRBV6-5 with TRBJ2-3; 9 nucleotides line up with TRBD1. Germline CDR1 MNHEY, CDR2 SVGAGI. With 2 bases clipped from V and 0 bases from J, the junction kept 0 bases outside the gene matches. The CDR3 contains 15 residues. The CDR3 DNA reads TGTGCCAGCAGTTACGGGACAGGGAGCACAGATACGCAGTATTTT. Translating it yields CASSYGTGSTDTQYF.

The table lists this clonotype with many counts. This chain connects TRBV10-3 to TRBJ1-1, with D possibly TRBD1 on 5 matching bases. V lost 11 bases and J lost 1, with 8 bases in between. Germline V gene data show CDR1 as ENHRY and CDR2 as SYGVKD. This CDR3 region has 11 residues. CDR3 sequence (DNA): TGTGCCTCCCAGGGGAACACTGAAGCTTTCTTT. Translating gives CASQGNTEAFF.

This clonotype is labeled medium-sized. CDR3 bases: TGTGCCAGCACGGACTACAATGAGCAGTTCTTC. It is translated as CASTDYNEQFF. The chain links TRBV6-2 or TRBV6-3 to TRBJ2-1; the D is unclear. The CDR3 extends over 11 amino acids. Trimming left V 7 bases short and J 3 bases short, with 4 bases between. Germline-derived CDR1 and CDR2 are MNHEY and SVGEGT.

The V gene is TRBV4-1, the J gene TRBJ2-7, with 9 bases that match TRBD2. This CDR3 is 15 amino acids long. V lost 2 bases, J lost 5 bases, and 7 bases stayed unmatched. Germline V gene sequence: CDR1 MGHRA, CDR2 YSYEKL. The CDR3 here is CASSQKAGGLDEQYF. The CDR3 nucleotides are TGCGCCAGCAGCCAAAAAGCGGGGGGCTTGGACGAGCAGTACTTC.

By sample share, this clonotype is medium-sized. V usage is TRBV12-3 or TRBV12-4 and J usage is TRBJ2-3; 12 bases are shared with TRBD2. CDR3 length equals 14 residues. Germline trimming cut 5 bases from V and 6 bases from J; bases unmatched to any gene: 3. The CDR3 is CASSRLAGADTQYF. Written as DNA, the CDR3 is TGTGCCAGCAGTCGACTAGCGGGGGCTGATACGCAGTATTTT.